The clone carrying this T cell receptor beta chain was recorded at least ten times. TCR beta CDR3 region amplification was performed from RNA transcripts. TCR CDR3 regions were first amplified by RT-PCR with HTBI primers. TCRdb reprocessed the multiplex PCR reads with MiXCR, giving one entry per CDR3 protein. The sample consists of 250,000 or so distinct CDR3 sequences, roughly 15% of them appearing once. Hyperthyroidism patients were newly diagnosed, had disease duration under 2 months, and were aged 18 to 65 years. Uncontrolled infection, other autoimmune disease, pregnancy or lactation disqualified patients from enrolment. This sample is drawn from a study of T cells in Graves' hyperthyroidism and ophthalmopathy. V lost 0 bases to trimming and J lost 7 bases; unmatched junction nucleotides: 4. Germline CDR1 reads LGHDT; CDR2 reads YNNKEL (reference sequence). This CDR3 region has 17 residues.

The receptor's source is a woman in her 50s with Graves' hyperthyroidism that later progressed to Graves' ophthalmopathy. The genes are TRBV3-1 and TRBJ2-2; 14 nucleotides match TRBD2. The sample was blood. The CDR3 region is CASSQEGLAGVSGELFF. CDR3 nucleotide sequence: TGTGCCAGCAGCCAAGAGGGACTAGCGGGAGTGAGCGGGGAGCTGTTTTTT.